The 4 T cell receptor beta chains listed next were all sequenced from one sample in a study of blood T cell repertoires in COVID-19. Generated by immunoSEQ multiplex PCR, the TCRdb table keeps only in-frame clones and is missing some. The table includes 84,000 or so clones, around nine tenths detected once. Sequenced material: peripheral blood. These receptors were collected from a man aged 60-69 years with acute or convalescent COVID-19.

The V and J genes are TRBV11-3 and TRBJ2-2; the D gene is possibly TRBD2 (6 bases). This CDR3 region has 15 residues. Trimming stripped 7 bases from V and 0 bases from J, with 12 bases between. Germline V lookup: CDR1 SGHNT, CDR2 YENEEA. CDR3 nucleotides: TGTGCCAGCACCTTCGGGGGATCGAACACCGGGGAGCTGTTTTTT. It codes for CASTFGGSNTGELFF.

J is TRBJ2-2 and V is TRBV7-2; perhaps TRBD1 as D (6 bases). Germline V gives CDR1 SGHTA, CDR2 FQGNSA. The CDR3 covers 16 residues. Deletions cut 5 bases from V and 5 bases from J, with 18 bases between. CDR3 nucleotides: TGTGCCAGCAGCGATAACAGGGTGGCGCGGACCGGGGAGCTGTTTTTT. Amino acids: CASSDNRVARTGELFF.

This clone was seen a single time. The chain carries TRBV7-9 and TRBJ2-4; tentative D call: TRBD1 (7 bases). The CDR3 runs to 14 residues. Germline V gives CDR1 SEHNR, CDR2 FQNEAQ (reference sequence). The V gene lost 4 bases and the J gene lost 4 bases, with 11 bases spanning the gap. DNA for the CDR3: TGTGCCAGCAGCTCGACAGGGACTAAAAACATTCAGTACTTC. It encodes CASSSTGTKNIQYF.

The rearrangement links TRBV30 to TRBJ2-5; TRBD2 agrees at 10 bases. Germline CDR1 reads GTSNPN; CDR2 reads SVGIG (reference sequence). The CDR3 covers 16 residues. V lost 2 bases to trimming and J lost 5 bases; unmatched junction nucleotides: 11. For the CDR3, the DNA is TGTGCCTGGAGTATTGGGTCTAGCGGGGGAGGGGAGACCCAGTACTTC. Encoded protein: CAWSIGSSGGGETQYF. The full variable domain, its missing parts supplied by reference TRBV30 and TRBJ2-5, is SQTIHQWPATLVQPVGSPLSLECTVEGTSNPNLYWYRQAAGRGLQLLFYSVGIGQISSEVPQNLSASRPQDRQFILSSKKLLLSDSGFYLCAWSIGSSGGGETQYFGPGTRLLVL.